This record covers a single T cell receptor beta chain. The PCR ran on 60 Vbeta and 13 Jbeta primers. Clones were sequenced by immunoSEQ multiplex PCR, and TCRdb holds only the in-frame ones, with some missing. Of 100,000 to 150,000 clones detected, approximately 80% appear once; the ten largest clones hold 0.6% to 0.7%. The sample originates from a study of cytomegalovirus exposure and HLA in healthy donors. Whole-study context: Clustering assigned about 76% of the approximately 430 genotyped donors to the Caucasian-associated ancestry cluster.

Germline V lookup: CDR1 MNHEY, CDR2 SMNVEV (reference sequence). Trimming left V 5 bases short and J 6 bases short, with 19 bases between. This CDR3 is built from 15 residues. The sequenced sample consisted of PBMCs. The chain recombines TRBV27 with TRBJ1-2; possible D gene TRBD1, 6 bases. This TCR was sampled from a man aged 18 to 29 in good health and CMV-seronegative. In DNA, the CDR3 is TGTGCCAGCAGTCATACAGGGTTTCCGTTCGATGGCTACACCTTC. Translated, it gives CASSHTGFPFDGYTF.